A single sample gave rise to the 3 T cell receptor beta chains below, sequenced in a study of blood T cell repertoires in COVID-19. The protocol was immunoSEQ multiplex PCR, while the TCRdb copy is restricted to in-frame clones and leaves out a portion. The table includes around 120,000 clones, just under 85% detected once. The material sequenced was peripheral blood. These receptors originate from a man between 65 and 85 years old with active or convalescent COVID-19.

This clone was detected once. The chain couples TRBV3-1 (or the pseudogene TRBV3-2) to TRBJ1-4, with unresolved D. Germline V gene lookup returns CDR1 LGHDT and CDR2 YNNKEL (reference sequence). The CDR3 is 15 residues long. Between the trimmed V and J ends, which lost 1 base and 5 bases, there was a span of 11 bases. The CDR3 nucleotides are TGTGCCAGCAGCCAAGGTGCGACAAAAAATGAAAAACTGTTTTTT. Amino acid sequence: CASSQGATKNEKLFF.

This chain links TRBV4-3 with TRBJ1-4; unclear D gene. The germline gives CDR1 LGHNA, CDR2 YSLEER. Trimming shortened V by 7 bases and J by 5 bases, and 14 bases separated the two germline ends. CDR3 length: 14 residues. The CDR3 DNA reads as TGCGCCAGCATTTCGTGGCGGCCCAATGAAAAACTGTTTTTT. Translated: CASISWRPNEKLFF.

The CDR3 protein is CASSQSQGVFSPLHF. CDR3 nucleotides: TGCGCCAGCAGCCAATCTCAAGGGGTGTTCTCACCCCTCCACTTT. The chain couples TRBV4-3 to TRBJ1-6, with D possibly matching TRBD1 (5 bases). Trimming took off 2 bases at V and 10 bases at J, with 15 bases between the two ends. Germline lookup yields CDR1 LGHNA and CDR2 YSLEER. There are 15 residues in the CDR3.